This T cell receptor beta chain was recorded in a study of shared clonotypes between healthy human individuals. CD8 cells classed as naive were CD45RO-negative and positively selected for CCR7, excluding terminally differentiated effector memory CD45RA+ cells. Produced via immunoSEQ multiplex PCR; TCRdb's table is partial and in-frame only. Of approximately 720,000 clones listed, 90% to 95% were seen once; the top ten hold about a quarter. V lost 5 bases and J lost 4; bases outside the gene matches: 11. The V gene's germline CDR1 is MDHEN and CDR2 SYDVKM. This CDR3 is built from 15 residues. The sequenced sample was naive CD8+ T cells sorted from blood. This clonotype was sampled from a young man in good health. The genes are TRBV28 and TRBJ2-7; 7 nucleotides align to TRBD1. The CDR3 coding sequence is TGTGCCAGCAGTCCCGGGGACAGAGGGGAGTACGAGCAGTACTTC. Its protein product is CASSPGDRGEYEQYF.